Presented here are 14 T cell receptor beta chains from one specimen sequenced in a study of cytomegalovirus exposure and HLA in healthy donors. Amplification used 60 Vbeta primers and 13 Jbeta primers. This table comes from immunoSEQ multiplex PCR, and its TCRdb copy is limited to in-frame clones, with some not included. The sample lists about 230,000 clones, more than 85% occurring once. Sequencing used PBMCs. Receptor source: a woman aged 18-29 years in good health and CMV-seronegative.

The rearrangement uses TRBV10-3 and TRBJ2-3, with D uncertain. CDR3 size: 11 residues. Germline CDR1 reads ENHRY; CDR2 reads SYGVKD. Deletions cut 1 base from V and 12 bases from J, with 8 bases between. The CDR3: CAISELTPQYF. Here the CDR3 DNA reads TGTGCCATCAGTGAGTTGACTCCCCAGTATTTT.

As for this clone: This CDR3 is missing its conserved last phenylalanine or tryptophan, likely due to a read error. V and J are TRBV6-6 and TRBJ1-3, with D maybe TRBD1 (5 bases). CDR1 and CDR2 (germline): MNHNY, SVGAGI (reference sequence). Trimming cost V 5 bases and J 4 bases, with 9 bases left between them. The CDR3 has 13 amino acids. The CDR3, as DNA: TGTGCCAGCAGTCCAGGGCCCGGAAACACCATATATCTT. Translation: CASSPGPGNTIYL.

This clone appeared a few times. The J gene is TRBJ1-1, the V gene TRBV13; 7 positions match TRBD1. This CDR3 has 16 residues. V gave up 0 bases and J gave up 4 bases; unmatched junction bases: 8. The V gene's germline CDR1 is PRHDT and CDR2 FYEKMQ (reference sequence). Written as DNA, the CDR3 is TGTGCCAGCAGCTTAGGGGCGACAGGGTGGAGCACTGAAGCTTTCTTT. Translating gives CASSLGATGWSTEAFF.

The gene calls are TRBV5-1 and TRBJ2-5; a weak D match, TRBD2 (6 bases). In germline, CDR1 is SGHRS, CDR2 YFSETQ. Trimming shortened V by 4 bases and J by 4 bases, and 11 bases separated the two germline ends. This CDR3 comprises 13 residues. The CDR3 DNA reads TGCGCCAGCAGCCCGGGACTCGGAGAGACCCAGTACTTC. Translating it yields CASSPGLGETQYF.

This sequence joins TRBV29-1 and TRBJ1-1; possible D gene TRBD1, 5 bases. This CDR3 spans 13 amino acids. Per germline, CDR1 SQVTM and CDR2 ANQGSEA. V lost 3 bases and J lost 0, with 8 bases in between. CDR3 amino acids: CSVEGRVNTEAFF. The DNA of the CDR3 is TGCAGCGTTGAGGGCAGGGTGAACACTGAAGCTTTCTTT.

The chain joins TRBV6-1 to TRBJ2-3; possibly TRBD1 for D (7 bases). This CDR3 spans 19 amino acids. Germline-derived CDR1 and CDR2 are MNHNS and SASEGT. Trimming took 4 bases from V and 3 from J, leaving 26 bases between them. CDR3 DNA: TGTGCCAGCAGTGGACAGGGTGGGAGGAGCTCGGGTCGGACAGATACGCAGTATTTT. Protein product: CASSGQGGRSSGRTDTQYF.

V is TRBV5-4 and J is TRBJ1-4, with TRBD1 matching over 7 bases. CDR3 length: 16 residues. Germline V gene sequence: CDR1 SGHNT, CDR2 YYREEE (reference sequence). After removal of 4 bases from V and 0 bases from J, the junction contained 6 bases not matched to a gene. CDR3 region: CASSQAGTATNEKLFF. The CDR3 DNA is TGTGCCAGCAGCCAAGCTGGGACAGCAACTAATGAAAAACTGTTTTTT.

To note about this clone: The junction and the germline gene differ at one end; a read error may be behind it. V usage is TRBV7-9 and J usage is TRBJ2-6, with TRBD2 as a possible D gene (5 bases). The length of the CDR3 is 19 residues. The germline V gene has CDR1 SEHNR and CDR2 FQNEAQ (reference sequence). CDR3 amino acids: CSSSPTRAGTSSGANVLTF. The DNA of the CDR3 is TGTTCCAGCAGCCCCACTCGCGCGGGCACCTCATCTGGGGCCAACGTCCTGACTTTC.

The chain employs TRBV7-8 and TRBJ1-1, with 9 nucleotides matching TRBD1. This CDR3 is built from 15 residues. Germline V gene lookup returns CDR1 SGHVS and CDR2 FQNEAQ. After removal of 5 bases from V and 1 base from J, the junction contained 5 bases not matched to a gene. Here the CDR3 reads CASSSGQGSNTEAFF. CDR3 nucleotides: TGTGCCAGCAGCAGTGGACAGGGGTCGAACACTGAAGCTTTCTTT.

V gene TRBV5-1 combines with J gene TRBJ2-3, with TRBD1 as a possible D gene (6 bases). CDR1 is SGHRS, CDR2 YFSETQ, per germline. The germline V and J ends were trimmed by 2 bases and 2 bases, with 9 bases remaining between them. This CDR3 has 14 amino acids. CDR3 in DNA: TGCGCCAGCAGCTTAGGACAGACCACAGATACGCAGTATTTT. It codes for CASSLGQTTDTQYF.

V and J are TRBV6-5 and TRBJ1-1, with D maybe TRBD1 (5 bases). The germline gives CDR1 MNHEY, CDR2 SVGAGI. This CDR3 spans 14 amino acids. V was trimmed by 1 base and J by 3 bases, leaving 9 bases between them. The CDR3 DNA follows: TGTGCCAGCAGTTACTTGGACACTTACACTGAAGCTTTCTTT. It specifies CASSYLDTYTEAFF.

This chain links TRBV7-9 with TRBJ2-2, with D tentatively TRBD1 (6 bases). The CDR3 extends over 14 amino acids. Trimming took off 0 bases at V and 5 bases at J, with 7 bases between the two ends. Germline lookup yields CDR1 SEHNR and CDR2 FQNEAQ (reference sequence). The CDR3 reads CASSLATGTGELFF. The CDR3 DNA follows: TGTGCCAGCAGCTTAGCGACAGGAACCGGGGAGCTGTTTTTT.

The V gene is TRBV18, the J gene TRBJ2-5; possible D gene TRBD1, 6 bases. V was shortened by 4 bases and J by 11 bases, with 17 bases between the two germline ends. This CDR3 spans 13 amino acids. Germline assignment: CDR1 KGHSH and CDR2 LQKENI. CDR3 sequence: CASSRDTGRGQYF. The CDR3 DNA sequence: TGTGCCAGCTCACGGGACACCGGCCGAGGGCAGTACTTC.

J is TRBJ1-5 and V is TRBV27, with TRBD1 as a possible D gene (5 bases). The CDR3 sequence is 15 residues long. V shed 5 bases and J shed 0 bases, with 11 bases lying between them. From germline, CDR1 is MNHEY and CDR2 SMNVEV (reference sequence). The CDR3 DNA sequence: TGTGCCAGCAGTCCCCAGGGTTATAGCAATCAGCCCCAGCATTTT. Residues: CASSPQGYSNQPQHF.